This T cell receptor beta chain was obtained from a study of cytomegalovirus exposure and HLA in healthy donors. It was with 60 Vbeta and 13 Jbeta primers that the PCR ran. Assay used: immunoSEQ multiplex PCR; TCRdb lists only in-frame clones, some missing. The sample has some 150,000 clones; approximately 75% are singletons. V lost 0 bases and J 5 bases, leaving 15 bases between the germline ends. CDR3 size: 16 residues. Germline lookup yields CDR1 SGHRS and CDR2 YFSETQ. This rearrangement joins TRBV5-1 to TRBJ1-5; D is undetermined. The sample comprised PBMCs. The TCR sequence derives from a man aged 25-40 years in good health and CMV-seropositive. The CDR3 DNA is TGCGCCAGCAGCTTGGAGCTAATGTCATCCTATCAGCCCCAGCATTTT. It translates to CASSLELMSSYQPQHF.